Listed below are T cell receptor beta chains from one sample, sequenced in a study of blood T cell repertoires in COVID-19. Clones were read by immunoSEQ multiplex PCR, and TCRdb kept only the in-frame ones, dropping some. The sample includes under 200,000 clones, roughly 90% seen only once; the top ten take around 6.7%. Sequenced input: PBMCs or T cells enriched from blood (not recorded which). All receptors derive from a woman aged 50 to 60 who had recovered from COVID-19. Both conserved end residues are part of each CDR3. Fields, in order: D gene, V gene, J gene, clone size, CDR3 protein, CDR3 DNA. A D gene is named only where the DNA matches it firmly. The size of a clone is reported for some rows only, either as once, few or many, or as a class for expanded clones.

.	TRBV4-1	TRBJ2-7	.	CASSQETGVSWNYEQYF	TGCGCCAGCAGCCAAGAAACAGGAGTTTCGTGGAACTACGAGCAGTACTTC
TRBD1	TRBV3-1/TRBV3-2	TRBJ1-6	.	CASSQEPGGKSPLHF	TGTGCCAGCAGCCAAGAGCCAGGGGGTAAATCACCCCTCCACTTT
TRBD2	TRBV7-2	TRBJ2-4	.	CASSLASGGASVKNIQYF	TGTGCCAGCAGCTTAGCTAGCGGGGGGGCCTCGGTCAAAAACATTCAGTACTTC
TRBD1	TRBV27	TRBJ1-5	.	CASSFSRGHQPQHF	TGTGCCAGCAGTTTCTCCAGGGGGCATCAGCCCCAGCATTTT
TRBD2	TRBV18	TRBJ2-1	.	CASSLIAGGLDEQFF	TGTGCCAGCTCACTTATAGCGGGGGGTTTGGATGAGCAGTTCTTC
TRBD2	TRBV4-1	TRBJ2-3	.	CASSRSGGDTDTQYF	TGCGCCAGCAGTCGGAGCGGGGGAGACACAGATACGCAGTATTTT
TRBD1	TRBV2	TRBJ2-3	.	CASSVPTGGTDTQYF	TGTGCCAGCAGTGTACCGACAGGGGGCACAGATACGCAGTATTTT
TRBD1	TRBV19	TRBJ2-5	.	CASTKDREETQYF	TGTGCCAGTACCAAGGACAGGGAGGAGACCCAGTACTTC
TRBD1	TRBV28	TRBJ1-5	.	CASSPPGQRFSGQPQHF	TGTGCCAGCAGCCCACCGGGACAGCGATTCTCAGGTCAGCCCCAGCATTTT
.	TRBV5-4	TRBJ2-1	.	CASSLTVLDEQFF	TGTGCCAGCAGCCTGACAGTTTTAGATGAGCAGTTCTTC
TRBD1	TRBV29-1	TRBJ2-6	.	CSVGLAGGTGANVLTF	TGCAGCGTGGGCCTGGCAGGGGGAACTGGGGCCAACGTCCTGACTTTC
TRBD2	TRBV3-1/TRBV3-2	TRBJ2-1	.	CASSQPPFGGAGNEQFF	TGTGCCAGCAGCCAACCTCCGTTCGGGGGGGCGGGAAATGAGCAGTTCTTC
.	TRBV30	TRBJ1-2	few	CAWASNPTAPFYGYTF	TGTGCCTGGGCTTCTAATCCGACAGCCCCATTCTATGGCTACACCTTC
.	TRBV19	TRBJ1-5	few	CASSFNRQANQPQHF	TGTGCCAGTAGTTTCAACCGACAGGCCAATCAGCCCCAGCATTTT
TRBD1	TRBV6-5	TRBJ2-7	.	CASSTTGVSYEQYF	TGTGCCAGCAGTACGACAGGGGTCTCCTACGAGCAGTACTTC
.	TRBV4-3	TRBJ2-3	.	CASSQDRGGGIITDTQYF	TGCGCCAGCAGCCAAGATCGAGGCGGCGGAATTATCACAGATACGCAGTATTTT
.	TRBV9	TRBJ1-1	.	CASSLRMGRLSTEAFF	TGTGCCAGCAGCTTGAGGATGGGGCGGTTGTCCACTGAAGCTTTCTTT
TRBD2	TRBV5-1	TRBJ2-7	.	CASSLGPAGGPREQYF	TGCGCCAGCAGCTTGGGGCCAGCGGGGGGGCCTCGGGAGCAGTACTTC
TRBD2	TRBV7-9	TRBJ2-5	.	CASSLARGGKETQYF	TGTGCCAGCAGCTTAGCGCGGGGGGGAAAAGAGACCCAGTACTTC
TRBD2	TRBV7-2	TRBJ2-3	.	CASSPGLAGRPGDTQYF	TGTGCCAGCAGCCCGGGACTAGCGGGGCGGCCAGGGGATACGCAGTATTTT
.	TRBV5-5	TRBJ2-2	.	CASSLHSSNTGELFF	TGTGCCAGCAGCTTGCACAGCTCGAACACCGGGGAGCTGTTTTTT
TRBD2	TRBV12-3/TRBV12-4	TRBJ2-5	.	CASKRGGQETQYF	TGTGCCAGCAAGCGGGGGGGGCAAGAGACCCAGTACTTC
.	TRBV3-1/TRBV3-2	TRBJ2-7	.	CASSQGAREAYEQYF	TGTGCCAGCAGCCAAGGGGCCAGGGAGGCCTACGAGCAGTACTTC
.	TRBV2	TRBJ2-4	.	CASSDSLLAKNIQYF	TGTGCCAGCAGTGATTCGTTACTAGCCAAAAACATTCAGTACTTC
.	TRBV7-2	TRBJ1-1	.	CASSWTSSGSNTEAFF	TGTGCCAGCAGCTGGACATCTTCAGGGTCGAACACTGAAGCTTTCTTT
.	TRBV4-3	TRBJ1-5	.	CASSPVGGQPQHF	TGCGCCAGCAGCCCGGTGGGGGGTCAGCCCCAGCATTTT
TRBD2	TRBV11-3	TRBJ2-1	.	CASSLKAGGRNEQFF	TGTGCCAGCAGCTTAAAGGCGGGGGGGCGGAATGAGCAGTTCTTC
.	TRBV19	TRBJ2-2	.	CASSMAFTGELFF	TGTGCCAGTAGTATGGCCTTCACCGGGGAGCTGTTTTTT
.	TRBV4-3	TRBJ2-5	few	CASSQDQGTETQYF	TGCGCCAGCAGCCAAGATCAGGGGACAGAGACCCAGTACTTC
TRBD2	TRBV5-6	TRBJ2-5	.	CASSPSGGQETQYF	TGTGCCAGCAGCCCTAGCGGGGGCCAAGAGACCCAGTACTTC
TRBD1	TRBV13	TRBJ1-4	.	CASSEGQGSRELFF	TGTGCCAGCAGCGAGGGACAGGGGAGTAGGGAACTGTTTTTT
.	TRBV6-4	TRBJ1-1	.	CASRSEGARAFF	TGTGCCAGCAGGTCGGAGGGCGCGAGGGCTTTCTTT
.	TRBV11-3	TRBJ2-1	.	CASSLNSRLSYNEQFF	TGTGCCAGCAGCTTAAACTCGCGCCTCTCCTACAATGAGCAGTTCTTC
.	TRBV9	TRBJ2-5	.	CASSVGQGPPPETQYF	TGTGCCAGCAGCGTAGGGCAGGGGCCCCCCCCAGAGACCCAGTACTTC
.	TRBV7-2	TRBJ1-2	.	CASSSQARAVYGYTF	TGTGCCAGCAGCTCTCAAGCCAGGGCGGTTTATGGCTACACCTTC
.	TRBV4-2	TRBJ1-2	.	CASSRETVTNYGYTF	TGTGCCAGCAGCCGAGAGACTGTGACTAACTATGGCTACACCTTC
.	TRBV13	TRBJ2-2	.	CASSSRVTANTGELFF	TGTGCCAGCAGCTCCCGTGTCACTGCAAATACCGGGGAGCTGTTTTTT
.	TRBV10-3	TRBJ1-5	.	CAISEMKGLVSNQPQHF	TGTGCCATCAGTGAAATGAAGGGGCTTGTGAGCAATCAGCCCCAGCATTTT
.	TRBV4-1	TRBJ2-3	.	CASSQEGRHTDTQYF	TGCGCCAGCAGCCAAGAGGGTCGACACACAGATACGCAGTATTTT
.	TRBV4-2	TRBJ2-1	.	CASSPWGRGDGSYNEQFF	TGTGCCAGCAGCCCTTGGGGGCGAGGGGATGGGTCCTACAATGAGCAGTTCTTC
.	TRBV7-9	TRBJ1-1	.	CASSIAGRRETEAFF	TGTGCCAGCAGCATTGCCGGGAGAAGGGAAACTGAAGCTTTCTTT
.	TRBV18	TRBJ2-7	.	CASSPRRGGYEQYF	TGTGCCAGCTCACCACGTAGGGGGGGCTACGAGCAGTACTTC
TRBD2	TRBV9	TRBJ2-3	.	CASSVEGRGFTDTQYF	TGTGCCAGCAGCGTAGAGGGGCGGGGGTTCACAGATACGCAGTATTTT
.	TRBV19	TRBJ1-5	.	CASSILGNSLYPQPQHF	TGTGCCAGTAGTATATTAGGAAACAGTCTTTACCCTCAGCCCCAGCATTTT
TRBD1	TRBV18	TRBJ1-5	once	CASSQGQGAIDQPQHF	TGTGCCAGCTCCCAGGGACAGGGGGCGATCGACCAGCCCCAGCATTTT
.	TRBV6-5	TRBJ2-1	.	CASSYSIDSLLNEQFF	TGTGCCAGCAGTTACTCGATCGACAGTCTACTCAATGAGCAGTTCTTC